Sequencing of this T cell receptor (beta chain) was carried out in a study of blood T cell repertoires in COVID-19. Study details: The analysed material was cDNA or gDNA that came from T cells, B-cell-depleted T cells, or PBMCs.

Losses at the gene ends were 4 bases for V and 8 bases for J; bases not matched to a gene: 6. This CDR3 has 14 amino acids. CDR1 is KGHDR, CDR2 SFDVKD, per germline. Per the original methods: By means of reference gene primer amplification, nucleated cell counts were estimated. Sequenced by immunoSEQ multiplex PCR; TCRdb stores in-frame clones only, minus some. V, J and clone size were drawn from that table, and D and trimming were deduced from the DNA. The profile shows about 150,000 clones, about 90% of them singletons. This sequence joins TRBV24-1 and TRBJ1-2; 10 positions match TRBD1. The sequence was collected from a man aged 50 or older with acute or convalescent COVID-19. The sample comprised peripheral blood. DNA for the CDR3: TGTGCCACCAGTGACCCGACAGGGGGCTACGGCTACACCTTC. As protein: CATSDPTGGYGYTF.